This passage covers 18 T cell receptor beta chains from one sample sequenced in a study of CD8 T cells in ankylosing spondylitis. TCRdb ran MiXCR on the 5' RACE reads and lists one entry per CDR3 protein. Seen here are 230,000 or so distinct CDR3 sequences, 24% observed once, and the top ten hold roughly 0.6%. The specimen sequenced was blood, either unsorted or a sorted T cell fraction (not recorded which). The receptors stem from a male donor with ankylosing spondylitis or in good health (not recorded which).

The chain couples TRBV12-3 or TRBV12-4 to TRBJ2-2; D is tentatively TRBD1 or TRBD2 (5 bases each). The CDR3 extends over 14 amino acids. V dropped 3 bases and J dropped 3 bases, with 8 bases sitting between them. The chain's CDR3 is CASSFRDHTGELFF. The DNA of the CDR3 is TGTGCCAGCAGTTTCCGGGACCACACCGGGGAGCTGTTTTTT.

The J gene is TRBJ2-1, the V gene TRBV12-3 or TRBV12-4, with a tentative D call TRBD2 (7 bases). There are 14 residues in the CDR3. Between the trimmed V and J ends, which lost 5 bases and 10 bases, there was a span of 18 bases. The CDR3 spells CASSPRGAPREQFF. DNA for the CDR3: TGTGCCAGCAGTCCCCGGGGGGCACCACGGGAGCAGTTCTTC.

With respect to this clonotype: Compared with germline, one end of the junction differs, possibly owing to a read error. The genes are TRBV7-7 and TRBJ2-2; no definite D call. CDR1 and CDR2 from the germline V gene are SSHAT and FNYEAQ (reference sequence). CDR3 size: 14 residues. The chain's CDR3 is CASSPRPDTGELFF. CDR3 DNA sequence: TGTGCTAGCAGCCCCCGGCCTGACACCGGGGAGCTGTTTTTT.

This clonotype turned up a few times. The CDR3 here is CASSLKPVTDTQYF. The CDR3 DNA is TGTGCCAGCAGTTTAAAGCCAGTCACAGATACGCAGTATTTT. The chain recombines TRBV12-3 or TRBV12-4 with TRBJ2-3; D not resolved. The CDR3 has 14 amino acids. V was trimmed by 2 bases and J by 2 bases, leaving 8 bases between them.

This clonotype was found many times. This chain uses TRBV20-1 with TRBJ2-3, with 14 bases that match TRBD2. Per the germline V gene, CDR1 is DFQATT and CDR2 is SNEGSKA (reference sequence). V lost 0 bases, J lost 1 base, and 3 bases stayed unmatched. The CDR3 loop spans 17 amino acids. The CDR3 loop is CSARDETSGGGTDTQYF. The CDR3 coding sequence is TGCAGTGCTAGAGATGAGACTAGCGGGGGGGGCACAGATACGCAGTATTTT.

This clonotype was detected ten times or more. The rearrangement links TRBV20-1 to TRBJ2-2, with D unclear. Germline CDR1 reads DFQATT; CDR2 reads SNEGSKA (reference sequence). The V gene lost 3 bases and the J gene lost 8 bases, with 7 bases spanning the gap. This CDR3 is built from 11 residues. As DNA, the CDR3 is TGCAGTGCTAGTATCTCGGGGGAGCTGTTTTTT. As protein: CSASISGELFF.

This clonotype showed up many times. J is TRBJ2-7 and V is TRBV10-3, with D unresolved. The CDR3 is 11 amino acids. The V end was cut by 5 bases, the J end by 2 bases, with 4 bases between. CDR1 is ENHRY and CDR2 is SYGVKD in the germline V gene. The CDR3 DNA follows: TGTGCCATCAGTTCTGCCTACGAGCAGTACTTC. Residues: CAISSAYEQYF.

This chain connects TRBV12-3 or TRBV12-4 to TRBJ1-1, with TRBD1 matching 12 bases. J was trimmed by 6 bases and V by 6 bases; bases with no gene match: 5. CDR3 length: 14 amino acids. CDR3 sequence reads: CASRDRDRGPEAFF. The DNA for the CDR3 is TGTGCCAGCAGGGACCGGGACAGGGGGCCTGAAGCTTTCTTT.

The rearrangement links TRBV6-1 to TRBJ2-1, with D perhaps matching TRBD2 (6 bases). Deletions cut 10 bases from V and 0 bases from J, with 13 bases between. Per germline, CDR1 MNHNS and CDR2 SASEGT. The CDR3 spans 14 residues. The CDR3 coding sequence is TGTGCCACCCTGGACTACTCCTCCTACAATGAGCAGTTCTTC. As protein: CATLDYSSYNEQFF.

This clonotype was observed a handful of times. The V call is TRBV4-1, the J call TRBJ2-2; 15 bases fit TRBD2. Germline V gene sequence: CDR1 MGHRA, CDR2 YSYEKL. The CDR3 loop spans 18 amino acids. With V trimmed by 5 bases and J by 5 bases, 9 bases remained unmatched. CDR3 residues: CASSFWTSGGGTTGELFF. CDR3 DNA sequence: TGCGCCAGCAGCTTTTGGACTAGCGGGGGGGGTACGACCGGGGAGCTGTTTTTT.

The rearrangement links TRBV7-2 to TRBJ2-1, with D tentatively TRBD1 (8 bases). This CDR3 contains 16 residues. Trimming took off 5 bases at V and 4 bases at J, with 18 bases between the two ends. The germline V gene encodes CDR1 SGHTA and CDR2 FQGNSA. This CDR3 is CASSPGGTGAYNEQFF. In DNA, the CDR3 is TGTGCCAGCAGCCCCGGGGGGACAGGCGCTTACAATGAGCAGTTCTTC. Full variable domain (remainder filled in from reference TRBV7-2 and TRBJ2-1): GAGVSQSPSNKVTEKGKDVELRCDPISGHTALYWYRQSLGQGLEFLIYFQGNSAPDKSGLPSDRFSAERTGGSVSTLTIQRTQQEDSAVYLCASSPGGTGAYNEQFFGPGTRLTVL.

The chain employs TRBV10-3 and TRBJ2-5; 13 nucleotides line up with TRBD2. J was trimmed by 1 base and V by 7 bases; bases with no gene match: 3. Germline values: CDR1 ENHRY, CDR2 SYGVKD. The length of the CDR3 is 15 residues. The CDR3 region has the DNA TGTGCCATCAAGACTAGCGGGGGGCCCCAAGAGACCCAGTACTTC. Translated: CAIKTSGGPQETQYF.

This clonotype was counted between two and nine times. The chain has TRBV20-1 and TRBJ2-7; D call uncertain. Germline CDR1 reads DFQATT; CDR2 reads SNEGSKA (reference sequence). CDR3 length: 12 residues. Between the trimmed V and J ends, which lost 2 bases and 3 bases, there was a span of 8 bases. CDR3: CSARSDGYEQYF. CDR3 nucleotide sequence: TGCAGTGCTAGATCCGACGGCTACGAGCAGTACTTC.

This clonotype was recorded many times. V is TRBV10-3 and J is TRBJ1-6; maybe TRBD1 (5 bases). With 11 bases removed from V and 6 bases from J, the gap between germline ends came to 8 bases. The CDR3 sequence is 11 residues long. Germline CDR1 is ENHRY and CDR2 is SYGVKD. This CDR3 reads CASGPNSPLHF. In DNA form, the CDR3 reads TGTGCCTCGGGACCTAATTCACCCCTCCACTTT.

This clonotype showed up many times. The rearrangement links TRBV9 to TRBJ2-3, with unresolved D. Looked up from germline, CDR1 is SGDLS and CDR2 is YYNGEE. V was shortened by 1 base and J by 6 bases, with 9 bases between the two germline ends. The CDR3 is made up of 13 amino acids. The CDR3 sequence: CASSVLAADTQYF. As DNA, the CDR3 is TGTGCCAGCAGCGTACTCGCAGCGGATACGCAGTATTTT. Based on the CDR3 plus reference TRBV9 and TRBJ2-3, the full variable domain is DSGVTQTPKHLITATGQRVTLRCSPRSGDLSVYWYQQSLDQGLQFLIQYYNGEERAKGNILERFSAQQFPDLHSELNLSSLELGDSALYFCASSVLAADTQYFGPGTRLTVL.

The rearrangement joins TRBV20-1 to TRBJ2-5, with 9 bases fitting TRBD2. With V trimmed by 1 base and J by 0 bases, 9 bases remained unmatched. This CDR3 is built from 17 residues. The germline CDR1 and CDR2 sequences are DFQATT and SNEGSKA (reference sequence). CDR3 residues: CSARVGSSGGNQETQYF. The CDR3 DNA sequence: TGCAGTGCTAGAGTTGGGAGTAGCGGGGGAAACCAAGAGACCCAGTACTTC.

V is TRBV7-2 and J is TRBJ2-3; perhaps TRBD2 as D (7 bases). V gave up 5 bases and J gave up 8 bases, with 17 bases separating them. Germline V CDR1 and CDR2: SGHTA, FQGNSA. CDR3 length equals 14 residues. DNA for the CDR3: TGTGCCAGCAGCCGATCCTTGGCGGGGGCTACGCAGTATTTT. The encoded protein is CASSRSLAGATQYF.

Ten or more counts support this clonotype. The rearrangement uses TRBV20-1 and TRBJ1-2; TRBD1 might be the D (5 bases). The V and J ends lost 3 bases and 8 bases respectively, with 10 bases between them. The germline V gene has CDR1 DFQATT and CDR2 SNEGSKA (reference sequence). This CDR3 comprises 11 residues. The CDR3 here is CSAREGLGYTF. In DNA, the CDR3 is TGCAGTGCTAGGGAGGGGTTGGGCTACACCTTC.